The rows below give T cell receptor beta chains drawn from one sample of a study of T cells in localized non-small cell lung cancer. The repertoire was sequenced with immunoSEQ multiplex PCR; TCRdb's copy has only in-frame clones and lacks some. The table has 45,000 to 50,000 clones, approximately 90% seen once. This specimen consisted of PBMCs, obtained before any cancer treatment. The receptors shown here come from a man aged 40 to 75 with stage II lung adenocarcinoma. Each CDR3 is given with its conserved first and last residue. A D gene is named only where the DNA matches it firmly. The listing skips clone size in some rows; elsewhere it reads once, few, many or a size class.

. . TRBJ2-5 TRBV19 TGTGCCAGTAGTCCAGGGGAAGAGACCCAGTACTTC CASSPGEETQYF
. few TRBJ2-5 TRBV7-7 TGTGCCAGCAGCTTCCGACGGGCAGAGACCCAGTACTTC CASSFRRAETQYF
. . TRBJ1-3 TRBV9 TGTGCCAGCGGAGGCCTGGCAGGGAAAGACACCATATATTTT CASGGLAGKDTIYF
. few TRBJ1-2 TRBV28 TGTGCCAGCAGTTCCGGGACCCTCTATGGCTACACCTTC CASSSGTLYGYTF
TRBD1 . TRBJ1-5 TRBV6-1 TGTGCCAGCAGTGAGGGGTGGCCGGGACAGGGGGATCAGCCCCAGCATTTT CASSEGWPGQGDQPQHF
TRBD1 . TRBJ2-1 TRBV6-5 TGTGCCAGCAGTTACCTACAGGGGAAAACCGACAATGAGCAGTTCTTC CASSYLQGKTDNEQFF
. . TRBJ1-5 TRBV2 TGTGCCAGCCGCTGGGACGGCAATCAGCCCCAGCATTTT CASRWDGNQPQHF
TRBD1 once TRBJ2-1 TRBV5-1 TGCGCCAGCAGCATCAGACCGGGACAGGGGGGAAATGAGCAGTTCTTC CASSIRPGQGGNEQFF
. . TRBJ1-2 TRBV10-2 TGCGCCAGCAGTGCGGTGGGGTATGGCTACACCTTC CASSAVGYGYTF
. . TRBJ2-5 TRBV5-5 TGTGCCAGCAGCTTGGATTGGGAGACCCAGTACTTC CASSLDWETQYF
. . TRBJ2-2 TRBV19 TGTGCCAGTAGTAGGAGGGAGACCACCGGGGAGCTGTTTTTT CASSRRETTGELFF
. . TRBJ1-1 TRBV7-9 TGTGCCAGCAGCTTCGAGGGGGAAGCTTTCTTT CASSFEGEAFF
. . TRBJ2-1 TRBV29-1 TGCAGCTTTCTCCGGCGGATAGGGGGCAATGAGCAGTTCTTC CSFLRRIGGNEQFF
. . TRBJ2-6 TRBV30 TGTGCCTGGATAAGGGGGCGGGGTGGGGCCAACGTCCTGACTTTC CAWIRGRGGANVLTF
TRBD1 . TRBJ2-7 TRBV27 TGTGCCAGCAGTCTCCGGGGACAGCTTTACGAGCAGTACTTC CASSLRGQLYEQYF
. . TRBJ1-1 TRBV5-4 TGTGCCAGCAGCGTGACAACGAACACTGAAGCTTTCTTT CASSVTTNTEAFF
. . TRBJ1-1 TRBV6-5 TGTGCCAGCAGTCCCCGAGGGAATGAAGCTTTCTTT CASSPRGNEAFF
. . TRBJ2-2 TRBV6-5 TGTGCCAGCAACGCAGGGGTCGGGGAGCTGTTTTTT CASNAGVGELFF
. . TRBJ2-2 TRBV9 TGTGCCAGCAGCCCCGGTCTCGAGCTGTTTTTT CASSPGLELFF
. . TRBJ1-3 TRBV9 TGTGCCAGCAGCGTAGAAGGGCATCGCTCTGGAAACACCATATATTTT CASSVEGHRSGNTIYF
. few TRBJ2-7 TRBV25-1 TGTGCCAGCAGTGATGCCTCAGGTCCCCTCTCCTACGAGCAGTACTTC CASSDASGPLSYEQYF
. once TRBJ1-5 TRBV6-1 TGTGCCAGCGAGGGGGACGGCAATCAGCCCCAGCATTTT CASEGDGNQPQHF
. once TRBJ1-6 TRBV4-1 TGCGCCAGCAGCCAAGACAGGTTTAATTCACCCCTCCACTTT CASSQDRFNSPLHF
TRBD1 . TRBJ1-1 TRBV29-1 TGCAGCGTTGCTGGGACAGGGGCCTTGAACACTGAAGCTTTCTTT CSVAGTGALNTEAFF
. . TRBJ1-6 TRBV6-5 TGTGCCAGCAGTGCCCGTGATTCCTATAATTCACCCCTCCACTTT CASSARDSYNSPLHF
TRBD1 . TRBJ2-1 TRBV5-5 TGTGCCAGCAGCTTGAGGACAGGGACCAACAATGAGCAGTTCTTC CASSLRTGTNNEQFF
. . TRBJ1-1 TRBV10-1 TGCGCCAGCAGTGAGTCTAATGTGGGGAAAGCTTTCTTT CASSESNVGKAFF
TRBD1 once TRBJ2-1 TRBV11-2 TGTGCCAGCAGCTTAGGCCCGGCCGGGACAGGAGACTCCTACAATGAGCAGTTCTTC CASSLGPAGTGDSYNEQFF
TRBD1 . TRBJ1-5 TRBV7-9 TGTGCCAGCAGCTCTGGGACAGGTATTAATCAGCCCCAGCATTTT CASSSGTGINQPQHF
TRBD1 . TRBJ2-3 TRBV29-1 TGCAGCTTTACAGGGGGTTTACGAGATACGCAGTATTTT CSFTGGLRDTQYF
. . TRBJ1-5 TRBV14 TGTGCCAGCAGCCTTCTAAGGACAGCCGATCAGCCCCAGCATTTT CASSLLRTADQPQHF
. . TRBJ2-5 TRBV28 TGTGCCAGCAGTTTCGGAAACGACCAAGAGACCCAGTACTTC CASSFGNDQETQYF
. . TRBJ2-3 TRBV2 TGTGCCAGCAGTCCTCCCGACGGCCTCACAGATACGCAGTATTTT CASSPPDGLTDTQYF
. . TRBJ2-5 TRBV2 TGTGCCAGCACCTCCCGGGGCGGCGTCCAAGAGACCCAGTACTTC CASTSRGGVQETQYF
. . TRBJ1-2 TRBV18 TGTGCCAGCTCACCACCCCCCGGACAGATGGTTTCACACTATGGCTACACCTTC CASSPPPGQMVSHYGYTF
. . TRBJ1-1 TRBV7-8 TGTGCCAGCAGCTTCCGATCGCTTATTGAAGCTTTCTTT CASSFRSLIEAFF
. . TRBJ2-5 TRBV11-2 TGTGCCAGCAGCTTAGTGGGTGGTCTAGCCGGGGAGACCCAGTACTTC CASSLVGGLAGETQYF
. . TRBJ2-3 TRBV11-3 TGTGCCAGCAGCTTAGAACCAGGTACAACAGATACGCAGTATTTT CASSLEPGTTDTQYF
. . TRBJ1-1 TRBV18 TGTGCCAGCTCACCATTCGAACTGACGAACACTGAAGCTTTCTTT CASSPFELTNTEAFF
TRBD1 . TRBJ1-2 TRBV11-1 TGTGCCAGCAGCCTCGACAGGGACCCGGGCTATGGCTACACCTTC CASSLDRDPGYGYTF
TRBD2 . TRBJ2-5 TRBV7-6 TGTGCCAGCAGCTTGACTAGCGGGGGGGCGAGCGCTCAAGAGACCCAGTACTTC CASSLTSGGASAQETQYF
TRBD1 . TRBJ2-5 TRBV28 TGTGCCAGCAGCGCAGGGGGCGTGGGAGAGACCCAGTACTTC CASSAGGVGETQYF
TRBD1 few TRBJ1-3 TRBV15 TGTGCCACCAGCAGAGCCCGGGACAGGGTAAGAACTAACTCTGGAAACACCATATATTTT CATSRARDRVRTNSGNTIYF
TRBD1 . TRBJ2-7 TRBV10-1 TGCGCCAGCAGTGAGACCCCGGGACAGGGGGTTGTATTTACCTCCTACGAGCAGTACTTC CASSETPGQGVVFTSYEQYF
. few TRBJ2-1 TRBV19 TGTGCCAGTAACCTGGGGGCTGGAAATGAGCAGTTCTTC CASNLGAGNEQFF
TRBD1 . TRBJ1-5 TRBV27 TGTGCCAGCCGCCGGACAGGGGGCAATCAGCCCCAGCATTTT CASRRTGGNQPQHF